This T cell receptor (beta chain) was captured by sequencing in a study of shared clonotypes between healthy human individuals. Samples underwent the assay at deep level. Using immunoSEQ multiplex PCR, the repertoire was profiled, and TCRdb retains in-frame clones only, with some absent. The sample carries approximately 740,000 clones, 80% to 95% recorded once. In the naive CD8 group, cells lacked CD45RO and were positively selected for CCR7, so terminally differentiated effector memory CD45RA+ cells were left out. Between the trimmed V and J ends, which lost 2 bases and 1 base, there was a span of 13 bases. The germline V gene encodes CDR1 MNHEY and CDR2 SMNVEV (reference sequence). The CDR3 loop spans 16 amino acids.

The specimen sequenced was naive CD8+ T cells sorted from blood. The sequence was collected from a man younger than 45 in good health. The genes are TRBV27 and TRBJ2-3; the D gene is possibly TRBD1 (5 bases). Written as DNA, the CDR3 is TGTGCCAGCAGTTTAATCCAGGGATCGGGCACAGATACGCAGTATTTT. Encoded protein: CASSLIQGSGTDTQYF.